Below, 16 T cell receptor beta chains from the same sample are listed, as sequenced in a study of T cell repertoires in cytomegalovirus infection. TCRdb redid the calling of the reads with MiXCR, one entry per CDR3 protein. The data hold roughly 720,000 distinct CDR3 sequences, with approximately 40% observed a single time. Sequenced input: PBMCs. These receptors were taken from a human donor in good health (CMV status not recorded). Some clones in this sample may be carry-over from other donors' samples.

This chain links TRBV28 with TRBJ2-4, with D unclear. V lost 5 bases and J 0 bases, leaving 8 bases between the germline ends. Germline assignment: CDR1 MDHEN and CDR2 SYDVKM. The CDR3 is 14 residues long. The CDR3 sequence is CASSENRAKNIQYF. The DNA of the CDR3 is TGTGCCAGCAGTGAGAACCGAGCCAAAAACATTCAGTACTTC.

This sequence joins TRBV4-2 and TRBJ2-7, with 7 nucleotides matching TRBD2. The CDR3 is 15 amino acids. V dropped 0 bases and J dropped 6; count of bases not matched to a gene: 8. The germline V gene encodes CDR1 LGHNA and CDR2 YNFKEQ. The CDR3 here is CASSQDNREVGEQYF. In DNA form, the CDR3 reads TGTGCCAGCAGCCAAGATAACCGGGAGGTGGGCGAGCAGTACTTC.

The V call is TRBV12-5, the J call TRBJ2-2, with TRBD1 as a possible D gene (5 bases). CDR3 length: 17 residues. Trimming took off 0 bases at V and 2 bases at J, with 13 bases between the two ends. The V gene's germline CDR1 is LGHNT and CDR2 FRNRAP. The CDR3 DNA sequence: TGTGCTAGTGGTTTGGTACATCAGGGTAACAACACCGGGGAGCTGTTTTTT. It encodes CASGLVHQGNNTGELFF.

This clonotype was counted between two and nine times. This rearrangement joins TRBV10-3 to TRBJ2-1, with a tentative D call TRBD2 (6 bases). With 2 bases removed from V and 8 bases from J, the gap between germline ends came to 13 bases. The V gene's germline CDR1 is ENHRY and CDR2 SYGVKD. The CDR3 covers 14 residues. This CDR3 is CAISERSGVDEQFF. The CDR3 DNA is TGTGCCATCAGTGAGCGTTCGGGGGTCGATGAGCAGTTCTTC.

The chain employs TRBV4-1 and TRBJ1-4, with D possibly TRBD1 on 6 matching bases. This CDR3 region has 16 residues. V lost 4 bases, J lost 7 bases, and 19 bases lay in between. CDR1 is MGHRA and CDR2 is YSYEKL in the germline V gene. The CDR3 protein is CASSRRGTPEGEKLFF. The CDR3 bases are TGCGCCAGCAGCCGGCGGGGGACACCCGAGGGTGAAAAACTGTTTTTT.

The chain has TRBV10-2 and TRBJ1-1; D not resolved. V gave up 6 bases and J gave up 4 bases, with 9 bases separating them. Germline CDR1 WSHSY, CDR2 SAAADI. There are 12 residues in the CDR3. DNA of the CDR3: TGCGCCAGCAGGGAAGAGAGCACTGAAGCTTTCTTT. Translation: CASREESTEAFF.

This clonotype has only a few counts. The chain couples TRBV7-8 to TRBJ2-7; D not certain. V lost 0 bases and J 0 bases, leaving 9 bases between the germline ends. The CDR3 runs to 15 residues. Germline loops: CDR1 SGHVS, CDR2 FQNEAQ. The CDR3 spells CASSLALGSSYEQYF. DNA of the CDR3: TGTGCCAGCAGCTTAGCGCTAGGAAGCTCCTACGAGCAGTACTTC. The whole variable domain, filled in from reference TRBV7-8 and TRBJ2-7, reads GAGVSQSPRYKVAKRGQDVALRCDPISGHVSLFWYQQALGQGPEFLTYFQNEAQLDKSGLPSDRFFAERPEGSVSTLKIQRTQQEDSAVYLCASSLALGSSYEQYFGPGTRLTVT.

This clonotype has only a few counts. This chain uses TRBV5-5 with TRBJ2-5; TRBD1 agrees at 7 bases. With 5 bases clipped from V and 5 bases from J, the junction kept 9 bases outside the gene matches. The V gene's germline CDR1 is SGHKS and CDR2 YYEKEE (reference sequence). This CDR3 comprises 14 residues. The CDR3 bases are TGTGCCAGCAGAGATTACAGGGGAAGTGAGACCCAGTACTTC. Its translation: CASRDYRGSETQYF. Full variable domain (rest looked up from reference TRBV5-5 and TRBJ2-5): DAGVTQSPTHLIKTRGQQVTLRCSPISGHKSVSWYQQVLGQGPQFIFQYYEKEERGRGNFPDRFSARQFPNYSSELNVNALLLGDSALYLCASRDYRGSETQYFGPGTRLLVL.

This clonotype was counted ten times or more. The genes are TRBV12-3 or TRBV12-4 and TRBJ2-5; TRBD1 agrees at 9 bases. The CDR3 runs to 14 residues. Trimming took 4 bases from V and 5 from J; bases not matched to a gene: 5. CDR3 nucleotides: TGTGCCAGCAGTTCGGGACAGGGTATGGAGACCCAGTACTTC. Protein: CASSSGQGMETQYF.

CDR3 residues: CASRMRDSGYTF. The CDR3 DNA reads as TGTGCCAGCAGGATGCGGGACAGCGGCTACACCTTC. The gene calls are TRBV28 and TRBJ1-2; 7 bases are shared with TRBD1. This CDR3 comprises 12 residues. Trimming cost V 6 bases and J 8 bases; bases outside gene matches: 6. Per the germline V gene, CDR1 is MDHEN and CDR2 is SYDVKM.

The V call is TRBV20-1, the J call TRBJ1-5; no definite D call. The CDR3 contains 14 residues. Germline CDR1 DFQATT, CDR2 SNEGSKA (reference sequence). The V end lost 6 bases, the J end lost 1 base, and 13 bases lay between the germline ends. The CDR3, as DNA: TGCAGTGCATTCAACGGGGAGAGCAATCAGCCCCAGCATTTT. Translated, it gives CSAFNGESNQPQHF.

Only a few counts were recorded for this clonotype. The chain uses TRBV28 and TRBJ1-3, with D possibly being TRBD1 (6 bases). CDR3 length equals 16 residues. The germline V gene has CDR1 MDHEN and CDR2 SYDVKM. Trimming pared 5 bases from V and 0 bases from J, leaving 14 bases between. CDR3 DNA: TGTGCCAGCAGTCTCTCGGACAGTTACTCTGGAAACACCATATATTTT. Protein sequence: CASSLSDSYSGNTIYF.

This clonotype was counted between two and nine times. The gene calls are TRBV6-5 and TRBJ1-5; D remains ambiguous. CDR1 and CDR2 (germline): MNHEY, SVGAGI. V was clipped by 7 bases and J by 3 bases, with 16 bases between them. The CDR3 spans 15 residues. CDR3 residues: CASKIASGNNQPQHF. The CDR3 DNA reads TGTGCCAGCAAAATAGCCTCGGGGAACAATCAGCCCCAGCATTTT.

This clonotype came up a few times. The genes are TRBV7-2 and TRBJ2-3; D remains ambiguous. Trimming took 0 bases from V and 2 from J, leaving 9 bases between them. This CDR3 contains 15 residues. Germline loops: CDR1 SGHTA, CDR2 FQGNSA. CDR3 in amino acids: CASSLAPLITDTQYF. In DNA, the CDR3 is TGTGCCAGCAGCTTAGCGCCCCTAATCACAGATACGCAGTATTTT.

This clonotype was observed a few times. The chain is built from TRBV6-1 and TRBJ2-1; 8 bases line up with TRBD2. Germline loops: CDR1 MNHNS, CDR2 SASEGT. This CDR3 is built from 14 residues. V dropped 4 bases and J dropped 5; count of bases not matched to a gene: 4. Here the CDR3 DNA reads TGTGCCAGCAGTGTGGGACTAGGGAACAATGAGCAGTTCTTC. It specifies CASSVGLGNNEQFF.

The rearrangement joins TRBV20-1 to TRBJ1-3, with D hard to call. The V and J ends lost 6 bases and 8 bases respectively, with 14 bases between them. The CDR3 runs to 12 residues. The germline V gene encodes CDR1 DFQATT and CDR2 SNEGSKA (reference sequence). The CDR3, as DNA: TGCAGTGCCGGCCCAACCGAGGACACCATATATTTT. Amino acid sequence: CSAGPTEDTIYF.